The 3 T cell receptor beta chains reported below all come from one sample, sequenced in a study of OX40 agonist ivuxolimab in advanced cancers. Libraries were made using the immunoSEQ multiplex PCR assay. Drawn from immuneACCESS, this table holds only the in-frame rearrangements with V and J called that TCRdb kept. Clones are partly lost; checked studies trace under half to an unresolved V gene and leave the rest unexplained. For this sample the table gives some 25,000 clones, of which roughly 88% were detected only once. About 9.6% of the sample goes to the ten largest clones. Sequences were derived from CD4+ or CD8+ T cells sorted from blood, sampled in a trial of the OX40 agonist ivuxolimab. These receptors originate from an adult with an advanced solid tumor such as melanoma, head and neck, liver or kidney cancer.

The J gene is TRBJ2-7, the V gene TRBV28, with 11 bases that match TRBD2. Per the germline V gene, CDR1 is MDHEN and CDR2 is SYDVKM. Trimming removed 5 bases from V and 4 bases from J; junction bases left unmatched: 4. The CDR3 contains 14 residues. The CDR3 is CASSLPSGRYEQYF. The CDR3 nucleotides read TGTGCCAGCAGTCTCCCTAGCGGGAGGTACGAGCAGTACTTC.

Here the CDR3 DNA reads TGTGCCAGCAGCTTAGGGCCCGTGGGGACAGGGAGGCGAGAGACCCAGTACTTC. As protein: CASSLGPVGTGRRETQYF. This sequence joins TRBV7-3 and TRBJ2-5; 9 positions agree with TRBD1. Germline CDR1 SGHTA, CDR2 FQGTGA. The CDR3 covers 18 residues. The junction had 14 bases not matched to a gene; V was cut back by 2 bases and J by 4 bases.

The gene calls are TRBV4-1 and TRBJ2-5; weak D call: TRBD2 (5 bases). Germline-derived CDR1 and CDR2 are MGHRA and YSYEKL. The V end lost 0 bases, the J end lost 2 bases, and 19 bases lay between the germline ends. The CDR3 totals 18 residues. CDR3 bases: TGCGCCAGCAGCCAAGAGGTGGCGGGCAGCGCCCGTCAAGAGACCCAGTACTTC. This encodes CASSQEVAGSARQETQYF.